The 7 T cell receptor beta chains below all came from one sample that was sequenced in a study of CD8+ T cells in alopecia areata. Sequencing used cDNA as its template, made by extracting RNA and reverse transcribing it. Data came from immunoSEQ multiplex PCR; TCRdb stores just in-frame clones and leaves some out. The sample yields fewer than 150,000 clones, 35% to 45% seen once. The sample taken for sequencing was CD4+ T cells sorted from blood. Receptor source: a human donor with alopecia areata.

The genes are TRBV30 and TRBJ2-2, with 9 nucleotides matching TRBD2. With V trimmed by 2 bases and J by 1 base, 2 bases remained unmatched. CDR1 and CDR2 (germline): GTSNPN, SVGIG (reference sequence). CDR3 length: 15 residues. The CDR3 sequence is CAWSKAGGNTGELFF. CDR3 sequence (DNA): TGTGCCTGGAGTAAAGCGGGAGGGAACACCGGGGAGCTGTTTTTT.

This clone has a handful of counts. This sequence joins TRBV5-1 and TRBJ2-1; tentative D call: TRBD2 (5 bases). Trimming left V 0 bases short and J 5 bases short, with 9 bases between. The CDR3 has 14 amino acids. Per the germline V gene, CDR1 is SGHRS and CDR2 is YFSETQ. For the CDR3, the DNA is TGCGCCAGCAGCTTGGGCCAGCGGAACAATGAGCAGTTCTTC. It codes for CASSLGQRNNEQFF.

The chain is built from TRBV29-1 and TRBJ1-1; D is ambiguous. The germline V gene encodes CDR1 SQVTM and CDR2 ANQGSEA. This CDR3 comprises 10 residues. With 3 bases removed from V and 5 bases from J, the gap between germline ends came to 4 bases. CDR3 sequence: CSVDQTEAFF. The CDR3 DNA reads TGCAGCGTTGATCAAACTGAAGCTTTCTTT. The full variable domain, its missing parts supplied by reference TRBV29-1 and TRBJ1-1, is SAVISQKPSRDICQRGTSLTIQCQVDSQVTMMFWYRQQPGQSLTLIATANQGSEATYESGFVIDKFPISRPNLTFSTLTVSNMSPEDSSIYLCSVDQTEAFFGQGTRLTVV.

This clone was observed a handful of times. This chain joins TRBV18 and TRBJ2-5; 11 bases fit TRBD2. From germline, CDR1 is KGHSH and CDR2 LQKENI. The ends lost 4 bases at V and 2 bases at J; junction bases unmatched: 6. The CDR3 extends over 16 amino acids. This CDR3 reads CASSQMGLAEQETQYF. The CDR3 DNA sequence: TGTGCCAGCTCACAGATGGGACTAGCGGAACAAGAGACCCAGTACTTC.

This clone was seen a few times. This specimen includes other DNA sequences encoding the same CDR3. The V gene is TRBV5-1, the J gene TRBJ2-2; D remains unclear. The germline V gene has CDR1 SGHRS and CDR2 YFSETQ. The CDR3 sequence is 13 residues long. Trimming left V 0 bases short and J 1 base short, with 1 base between. The CDR3 bases are TGCGCCAGCAGCTTGGGGAACACCGGGGAGCTGTTTTTT. Its translation: CASSLGNTGELFF. The full variable domain, completed using reference TRBV5-1 and TRBJ2-2, is KAGVTQTPRYLIKTRGQQVTLSCSPISGHRSVSWYQQTPGQGLQFLFEYFSETQRNKGNFPGRFSGRQFSNSRSEMNVSTLELGDSALYLCASSLGNTGELFFGEGSRLTVL.

The chain has TRBV7-2 and TRBJ2-6; the match to TRBD1 covers 8 bases. Germline trimming cut 5 bases from V and 2 bases from J; bases unmatched to any gene: 11. CDR3 length: 18 residues. The germline gives CDR1 SGHTA, CDR2 FQGNSA. As DNA, the CDR3 is TGTGCCAGCAGCAACTTTGCCAGGGGGCTTACTGGGGCCAACGTCCTGACTTTC. It codes for CASSNFARGLTGANVLTF.

The chain uses TRBV28 and TRBJ1-5; D remains unclear. The CDR3 contains 14 residues. Trimming left V 1 base short and J 4 bases short, with 8 bases between. The germline CDR1 and CDR2 sequences are MDHEN and SYDVKM. The CDR3, as DNA: TGTGCCAGCAGTTTATCAACATTTAATCAGCCCCAGCATTTT. Its translation is CASSLSTFNQPQHF.